In its sample, the clone carrying this T cell receptor beta chain was seen a few times. The data stem from a study of T cells after yellow fever vaccination. MiXCR was run by TCRdb on the 5' RACE reads, yielding one entry per CDR3 protein. The sample comprises around 600,000 distinct CDR3 sequences, over 9% of which are singletons, and about 16% rests with the top ten. There are 17 residues in the CDR3. CDR1 KGHDR and CDR2 SFDVKD come from the germline V gene. Unmatched junction bases numbered 12, after V lost 4 bases and J lost 2 bases. Sequencing was performed on PBMCs, taken on the day of the yellow fever booster vaccination. The V gene is TRBV24-1, the J gene TRBJ2-5; TRBD1 aligns across 7 bases. The TCR was taken from a young man who received the YFV17D yellow fever vaccine. CDR3 DNA sequence: TGTGCCACCAGTGAAGCTACAGGGGTGGTTCGGCAAGAGACCCAGTACTTC. Its translation is CATSEATGVVRQETQYF.